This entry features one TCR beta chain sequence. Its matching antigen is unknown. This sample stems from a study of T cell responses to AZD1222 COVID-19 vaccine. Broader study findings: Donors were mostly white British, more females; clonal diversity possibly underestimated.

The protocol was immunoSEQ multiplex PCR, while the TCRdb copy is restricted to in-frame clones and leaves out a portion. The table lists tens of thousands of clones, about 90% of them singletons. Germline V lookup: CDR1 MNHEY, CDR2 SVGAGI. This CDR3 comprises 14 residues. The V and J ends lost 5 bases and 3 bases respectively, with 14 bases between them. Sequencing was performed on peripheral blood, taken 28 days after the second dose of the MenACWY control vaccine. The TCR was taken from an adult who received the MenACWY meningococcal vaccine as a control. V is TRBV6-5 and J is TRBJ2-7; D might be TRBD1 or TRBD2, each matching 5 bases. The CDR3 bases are TGTGCCAGCAGTCACCACGGGGCCCGCTACGAGCAGTACTTC. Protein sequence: CASSHHGARYEQYF.